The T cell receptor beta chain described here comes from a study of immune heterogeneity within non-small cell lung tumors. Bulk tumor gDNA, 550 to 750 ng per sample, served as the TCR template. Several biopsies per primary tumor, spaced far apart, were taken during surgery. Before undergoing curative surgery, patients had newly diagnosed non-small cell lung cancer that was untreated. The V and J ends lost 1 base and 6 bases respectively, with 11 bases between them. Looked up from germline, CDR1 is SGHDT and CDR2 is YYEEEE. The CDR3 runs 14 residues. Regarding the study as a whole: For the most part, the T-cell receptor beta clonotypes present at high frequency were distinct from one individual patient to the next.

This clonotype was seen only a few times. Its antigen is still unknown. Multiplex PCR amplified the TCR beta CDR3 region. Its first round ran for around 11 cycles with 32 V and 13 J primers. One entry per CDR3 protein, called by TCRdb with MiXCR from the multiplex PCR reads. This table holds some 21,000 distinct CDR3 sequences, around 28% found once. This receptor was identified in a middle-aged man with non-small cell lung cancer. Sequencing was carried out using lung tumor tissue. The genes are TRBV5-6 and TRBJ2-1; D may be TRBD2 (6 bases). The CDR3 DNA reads TGTGCCAGCAGCTTGCTAGCGCGCTTCAATGAGCAGTTCTTC. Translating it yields CASSLLARFNEQFF.